The 19 T cell receptor beta chains below all came from one sample that was sequenced in a study of human T cells and chemical hapten exposure. Described time point: patch test 2, 6 weeks after DPC sensitization. The treatment here: therapeutic diphenylcyclopropenone sensitization with weekly scalp DPC. Using its own MiXCR run on the RACE reads, TCRdb lists one record per CDR3 protein. Counted here are about 81,000 distinct CDR3 sequences, about a tenth occurring once; the ten biggest clones make up approximately 2.3%. The material was whole blood, obtained in connection with sensitization to the hapten diphenylcyclopropenone (DPC). These receptors were taken from a woman aged 25 to 39 with alopecia areata. Some clones in this sample may be carry-over from other donors' samples.

This clonotype has ten or more counts. The chain links TRBV10-1 to TRBJ2-7, with D unclear. In germline, CDR1 is WNHNN, CDR2 SYGVQD (reference sequence). This CDR3 is built from 14 residues. Between the trimmed V and J ends, which lost 2 bases and 11 bases, there was a span of 19 bases. CDR3: CASSEGPKAPIEYF. CDR3 sequence (DNA): TGCGCCAGCAGTGAGGGGCCCAAGGCCCCCATCGAGTACTTC.

This clonotype showed up just a few times. This chain links TRBV7-6 with TRBJ2-1, with TRBD1 matching over 10 bases. The CDR3 covers 15 residues. The V segment lost 4 bases and the J segment 8 bases; nucleotides outside the gene matches: 8. Germline CDR1 and CDR2: SGHVS and FNYEAQ. The DNA of the CDR3 is TGTGCCAGCAGCTCCCCGGGGGACAGGGGCGATGAGCAGTTCTTC. It is translated as CASSSPGDRGDEQFF.

This clonotype was seen many times. The chain couples TRBV6-2 or TRBV6-3 to TRBJ1-1; D unclear. Deletions cut 7 bases from V and 0 bases from J, with 9 bases between. There are 13 residues in the CDR3. The germline V gene has CDR1 MNHEY and CDR2 SVGEGT. The CDR3 nucleotides are TGTGCCAGCATTAAAGAATTGAACACTGAAGCTTTCTTT. Translation: CASIKELNTEAFF.

This clonotype has at least ten counts. The chain joins TRBV29-1 to TRBJ1-2; tentative D call: TRBD1 (6 bases). Germline-derived CDR1 and CDR2 are SQVTM and ANQGSEA. Trimming cost V 6 bases and J 3 bases, with 14 bases left between them. CDR3 size: 13 residues. The CDR3, as DNA: TGCAGCGTCCGCTCCGGGACATACTATGGCTACACCTTC. It encodes CSVRSGTYYGYTF.

This clonotype was observed a few times. The chain is built from TRBV27 and TRBJ2-1; D might be TRBD2 (5 bases). V gave up 6 bases and J gave up 5 bases, with 17 bases separating them. The germline V gene has CDR1 MNHEY and CDR2 SMNVEV (reference sequence). The CDR3 consists of 15 residues. In DNA, the CDR3 is TGTGCCAGCAGGACGGCGGGCAGAGCAAACAATGAGCAGTTCTTC. It codes for CASRTAGRANNEQFF.

This sequence joins TRBV10-3 and TRBJ2-7, with 10 nucleotides matching TRBD2. V lost 9 bases, J lost 5 bases, and 7 bases stayed unmatched. The germline V gene encodes CDR1 ENHRY and CDR2 SYGVKD. The CDR3 is 13 amino acids. CDR3 coding DNA: TGTGCCATTCTAGCGGGAGAATCCAACGAGCAGTACTTC. Its protein is CAILAGESNEQYF.

This clonotype was counted ten times or more. This chain connects TRBV12-3 or TRBV12-4 to TRBJ1-1; D is possibly TRBD1 (5 bases). The CDR3 length is 14 residues. The V and J ends lost 4 bases and 0 bases respectively, with 9 bases between them. The CDR3 reads CASSYGRVNTEAFF. CDR3 nucleotide sequence: TGTGCCAGCAGTTACGGCAGGGTGAACACTGAAGCTTTCTTT.

This clonotype was seen many times. This chain links TRBV20-1 with TRBJ2-7; D remains ambiguous. CDR1 DFQATT and CDR2 SNEGSKA come from the germline V gene (reference sequence). The germline V and J ends were trimmed by 1 base and 4 bases, with 14 bases remaining between them. The CDR3 loop spans 14 amino acids. The CDR3 DNA reads as TGCAGTGCTAGAGGCCCTTCGGGTTGGTACGAGCAGTACTTC. Amino acid sequence: CSARGPSGWYEQYF.

The chain couples TRBV29-1 to TRBJ2-7, with TRBD2 matching 10 bases. Germline trimming cut 4 bases from V and 4 bases from J; bases unmatched to any gene: 7. Germline V lookup: CDR1 SQVTM, CDR2 ANQGSEA. The CDR3 spans 14 residues. The CDR3 DNA reads TGCAGCGTTGCCGCCGGACTAGCGGAGTACGAGCAGTACTTC. Translating gives CSVAAGLAEYEQYF.

This rearrangement joins TRBV6-2 or TRBV6-3 to TRBJ2-7; D is ambiguous. Germline CDR1 MNHEY, CDR2 SVGEGT. Trimming cost V 3 bases and J 5 bases, with 14 bases left between them. This CDR3 has 14 amino acids. In DNA, the CDR3 is TGTGCCAGCAGTTATGGCGGTAGGCACCACGAGCAGTACTTC. Its translation is CASSYGGRHHEQYF.

This clonotype was seen ten or more times. V and J are TRBV20-1 and TRBJ1-4; D not resolved. V was shortened by 6 bases and J by 3 bases, with 8 bases between the two germline ends. From germline, CDR1 is DFQATT and CDR2 SNEGSKA (reference sequence). The CDR3 sequence is 12 residues long. CDR3 DNA sequence: TGCAGTGCAAGGATGGCTAATGAAAAACTGTTTTTT. Translating gives CSARMANEKLFF.

The genes are TRBV5-4 and TRBJ2-5; D is perhaps TRBD1 (5 bases). The germline CDR1 and CDR2 sequences are SGHNT and YYREEE (reference sequence). V was pared by 4 bases and J by 7 bases, with 14 bases between. The CDR3 has 13 amino acids. The CDR3: CASSPRPQGTQYF. CDR3 DNA sequence: TGTGCCAGCAGCCCGAGACCTCAGGGGACCCAGTACTTC.

In this sample, this clonotype turned up many times. The chain is built from TRBV25-1 and TRBJ2-7; D is undetermined. The germline gives CDR1 MGHDK, CDR2 SYGVNS. The CDR3 sequence is 11 residues long. V was pared by 7 bases and J by 3 bases, with 7 bases between. CDR3 region: CASILSYEQYF. For the CDR3, the DNA is TGTGCCAGCATTTTGAGCTACGAGCAGTACTTC.

This clonotype was seen repeatedly, ten times or more. V is TRBV7-2 and J is TRBJ2-3, with TRBD2 matching 7 bases. CDR1 SGHTA and CDR2 FQGNSA come from the germline V gene. The V and J ends lost 5 bases and 0 bases, in that order; junction bases with no gene match: 8. This CDR3 is 16 amino acids long. The CDR3 region is CASSPLTSPSTDTQYF. For the CDR3, the DNA is TGTGCCAGCAGCCCGTTGACTAGCCCCAGCACAGATACGCAGTATTTT.

This clonotype was found many times. The rearrangement uses TRBV20-1 and TRBJ2-1; D not certain. V was clipped by 2 bases and J by 6 bases, with 11 bases between them. CDR3 length equals 13 residues. Germline CDR1 DFQATT, CDR2 SNEGSKA (reference sequence). The CDR3 nucleotides read TGCAGTGCTAGACGGTCTCCCTCCAATGAGCAGTTCTTC. Translating gives CSARRSPSNEQFF.

This clonotype was seen more than once but under ten times. This chain joins TRBV28 and TRBJ1-5; D remains ambiguous. CDR1 and CDR2 (germline): MDHEN, SYDVKM. V was clipped by 5 bases and J by 4 bases, with 6 bases between them. The CDR3 has 12 residues. The CDR3 sequence is CASSEENQPQHF. CDR3 sequence (DNA): TGTGCCAGCAGTGAAGAAAATCAGCCCCAGCATTTT.

The V and J genes are TRBV7-2 and TRBJ2-2, with TRBD2 identical over 13 bases. J lost 9 bases, V lost 6 bases, and 7 bases had no gene match. Germline-derived CDR1 and CDR2 are SGHTA and FQGNSA. The CDR3 runs 15 residues. The CDR3, as DNA: TGTGCCAGCAGTTACCGACTAGCGGGAGGCCGGGAGCTGTTTTTT. This sequence encodes CASSYRLAGGRELFF.

On this clonotype itself: A read error is possible here, since a much larger clone lies one base away. The V gene is TRBV5-1, the J gene TRBJ2-2; 10 positions agree with TRBD2. The germline CDR1 and CDR2 sequences are SGHRS and YFSETQ. This CDR3 contains 16 residues. Trimming cost V 1 base and J 7 bases; bases outside gene matches: 7. CDR3 protein: CASSLRLAGAFGELFF. CDR3 sequence (DNA): TGCGCCAGCAGCTTGAGGCTAGCGGGGGCTTTCGGGGAGCTGTTTTTT.

The chain has TRBV7-2 and TRBJ2-3, with unresolved D. Germline CDR1 is SGHTA and CDR2 is FQGNSA. Trimming removed 5 bases at V and 0 bases at J, with 15 bases between. This CDR3 is 16 amino acids long. CDR3 loop: CASSLRAISSTDTQYF. CDR3 nucleotides: TGTGCCAGCAGCCTCCGCGCGATCTCTAGCACAGATACGCAGTATTTT. The full variable domain, in which reference TRBV7-2 and TRBJ2-3 provide the parts outside the CDR3, is GAGVSQSPSNKVTEKGKDVELRCDPISGHTALYWYRQSLGQGLEFLIYFQGNSAPDKSGLPSDRFSAERTGGSVSTLTIQRTQQEDSAVYLCASSLRAISSTDTQYFGPGTRLTVL.